Following are 10 T cell receptor beta chains from one sample sequenced in a study of CD8 T cells in Susac syndrome. An input of about 0.5 to 1 ug of RNA was subjected to reverse transcription using random hexamers. Each CDR3 protein is one row after TCRdb ran MiXCR on the immunoSEQ multiplex PCR reads. The data hold some 160,000 distinct CDR3 sequences, with approximately 95% observed a single time. Material: CD8+ T cells from PBMCs. These receptors were taken from a human donor with multiple sclerosis.

The genes are TRBV4-1 and TRBJ2-7; 8 nucleotides align to TRBD2. The ends lost 5 bases at V and 0 bases at J; junction bases unmatched: 6. This CDR3 contains 15 residues. CDR1 and CDR2 (germline): MGHRA, YSYEKL. As DNA, the CDR3 is TGCGCCAGCAGCTTAACTAGCGGTACCTCCTACGAGCAGTACTTC. This sequence encodes CASSLTSGTSYEQYF.

DNA for the CDR3: TGCAGTGCTAGAGGGGGACTAGCCTACGAGCAGTACTTC. Its protein product is CSARGGLAYEQYF. The J gene is TRBJ2-7, the V gene TRBV20-1; TRBD2 aligns across 8 bases. This CDR3 is built from 13 residues. V lost 1 base and J lost 2; bases outside the gene matches: 1. Per germline, CDR1 DFQATT and CDR2 SNEGSKA (reference sequence).

The CDR3 coding sequence is TGTGCCAGCAGCGCCAGGGACAAAACGGGGAATGAGCAGTTCTTC. Translating gives CASSARDKTGNEQFF. The chain has TRBV11-2 and TRBJ2-1; tentatively, D is TRBD1 (6 bases). This CDR3 region has 15 residues. Trimming removed 5 bases at V and 7 bases at J, with 18 bases between. The germline V gene has CDR1 SGHAT and CDR2 FQNNGV.

The V call is TRBV28, the J call TRBJ2-1; 9 nucleotides agree with TRBD1. Per the germline V gene, CDR1 is MDHEN and CDR2 is SYDVKM. CDR3 length: 17 amino acids. V trimming: 5 bases; J trimming: 1 base; junction bases outside the gene matches: 9. In DNA, the CDR3 is TGTGCCAGCAGTCCCCTGGACAGGGGTAGGTCCTACAATGAGCAGTTCTTC. Translation gives CASSPLDRGRSYNEQFF.

This clonotype has more than one count but fewer than ten. The rearrangement links TRBV28 to TRBJ2-1; maybe TRBD2 (6 bases). The CDR3 is 14 residues long. Germline V gene sequence: CDR1 MDHEN, CDR2 SYDVKM. Trimming shortened V by 2 bases and J by 4 bases, and 9 bases separated the two germline ends. For the CDR3, the DNA is TGTGCCAGCAGTTTAGGGGGGACTTACAATGAGCAGTTCTTC. It translates to CASSLGGTYNEQFF.

The chain employs TRBV5-1 and TRBJ2-7, with 9 nucleotides matching TRBD2. Germline values: CDR1 SGHRS, CDR2 YFSETQ. With V trimmed by 3 bases and J by 0 bases, 7 bases remained unmatched. This CDR3 region has 16 residues. CDR3 sequence reads: CASSWGLAESSYEQYF. The CDR3 DNA reads TGCGCCAGCAGCTGGGGACTAGCCGAAAGCTCCTACGAGCAGTACTTC.

The chain uses TRBV29-1 and TRBJ1-1; D perhaps matches TRBD1 (6 bases). Germline V gene sequence: CDR1 SQVTM, CDR2 ANQGSEA. The CDR3 is 10 residues long. CDR3 amino acids: CRAGDTEAFF. CDR3 sequence (DNA): TGCAGGGCAGGGGACACTGAAGCTTTCTTT.

The chain carries TRBV12-3 or TRBV12-4 and TRBJ1-2, with D possibly TRBD1 on 5 matching bases. The CDR3 is made up of 14 amino acids. Trimming removed 3 bases at V and 8 bases at J, with 16 bases between. CDR3 sequence: CASSFGRAIEGYTF. Here the CDR3 DNA reads TGTGCCAGCAGTTTCGGCAGGGCGATCGAGGGCTACACCTTC.

The chain has TRBV7-3 and TRBJ2-3; 9 bases are shared with TRBD2. In germline, CDR1 is SGHTA, CDR2 FQGTGA. With V trimmed by 5 bases and J by 6 bases, 9 bases remained unmatched. The CDR3 has 15 residues. CDR3: CASSLKPSGTDTQYF. As DNA, the CDR3 is TGTGCCAGCAGCCTCAAACCTAGCGGGACTGATACGCAGTATTTT.

The chain employs TRBV5-1 and TRBJ1-1; D perhaps matches TRBD1 (5 bases). The V and J ends lost 0 bases and 5 bases respectively, with 11 bases between them. The germline V gene has CDR1 SGHRS and CDR2 YFSETQ. The CDR3 runs to 14 residues. Written as DNA, the CDR3 is TGCGCCAGCAGCTTGGAAGGCAGGGATACTGAAGCTTTCTTT. It yields the protein CASSLEGRDTEAFF.